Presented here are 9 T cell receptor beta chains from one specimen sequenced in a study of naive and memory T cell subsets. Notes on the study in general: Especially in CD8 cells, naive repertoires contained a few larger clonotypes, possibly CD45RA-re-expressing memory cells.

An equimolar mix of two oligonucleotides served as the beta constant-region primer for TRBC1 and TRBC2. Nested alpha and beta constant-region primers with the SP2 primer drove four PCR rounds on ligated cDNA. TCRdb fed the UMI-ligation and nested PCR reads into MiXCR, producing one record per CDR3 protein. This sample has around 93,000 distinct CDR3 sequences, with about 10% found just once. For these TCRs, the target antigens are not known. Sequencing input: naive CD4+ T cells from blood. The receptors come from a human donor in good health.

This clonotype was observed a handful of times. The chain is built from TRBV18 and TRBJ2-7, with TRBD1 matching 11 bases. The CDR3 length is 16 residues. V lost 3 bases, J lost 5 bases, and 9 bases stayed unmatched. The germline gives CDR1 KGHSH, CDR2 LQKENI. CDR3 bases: TGTGCCAGCTCACCGTCGGGACAGGGGGTCATCAACGAGCAGTACTTC. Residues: CASSPSGQGVINEQYF.

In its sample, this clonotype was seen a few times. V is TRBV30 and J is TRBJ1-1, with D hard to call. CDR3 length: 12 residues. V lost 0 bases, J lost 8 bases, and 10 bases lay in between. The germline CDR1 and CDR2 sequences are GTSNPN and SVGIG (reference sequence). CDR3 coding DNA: TGTGCCTGGAGTGTTAGGCGGACGGAAGCTTTCTTT. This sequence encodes CAWSVRRTEAFF. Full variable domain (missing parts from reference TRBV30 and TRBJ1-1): SQTIHQWPATLVQPVGSPLSLECTVEGTSNPNLYWYRQAAGRGLQLLFYSVGIGQISSEVPQNLSASRPQDRQFILSSKKLLLSDSGFYLCAWSVRRTEAFFGQGTRLTVV.

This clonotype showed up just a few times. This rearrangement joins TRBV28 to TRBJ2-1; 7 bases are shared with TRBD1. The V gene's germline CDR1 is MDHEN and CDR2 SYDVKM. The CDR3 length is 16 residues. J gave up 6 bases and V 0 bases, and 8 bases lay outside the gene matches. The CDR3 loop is CASSLWALGDSNEQFF. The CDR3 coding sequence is TGTGCCAGCAGTTTATGGGCCTTAGGGGACAGCAATGAGCAGTTCTTC.

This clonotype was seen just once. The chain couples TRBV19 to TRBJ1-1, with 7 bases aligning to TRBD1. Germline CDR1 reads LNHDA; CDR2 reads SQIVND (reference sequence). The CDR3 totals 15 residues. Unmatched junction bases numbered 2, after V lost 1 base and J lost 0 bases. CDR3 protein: CASSIGGTVNTEAFF. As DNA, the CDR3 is TGTGCCAGTAGTATAGGGGGGACAGTGAACACTGAAGCTTTCTTT.

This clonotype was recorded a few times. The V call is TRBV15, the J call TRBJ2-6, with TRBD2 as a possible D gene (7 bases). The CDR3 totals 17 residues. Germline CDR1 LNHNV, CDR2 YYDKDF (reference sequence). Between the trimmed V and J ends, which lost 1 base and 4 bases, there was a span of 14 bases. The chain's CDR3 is CATSRGGGGPGANVLTF. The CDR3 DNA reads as TGTGCCACCAGCAGAGGGGGAGGGGGACCCGGGGCCAACGTCCTGACTTTC. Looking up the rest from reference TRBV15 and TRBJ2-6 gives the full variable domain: DAMVIQNPRYQVTQFGKPVTLSCSQTLNHNVMYWYQQKSSQAPKLLFHYYDKDFNNEADTPDNFQSRRPNTSFCFLDIRSPGLGDTAMYLCATSRGGGGPGANVLTFGAGSRLTVL.

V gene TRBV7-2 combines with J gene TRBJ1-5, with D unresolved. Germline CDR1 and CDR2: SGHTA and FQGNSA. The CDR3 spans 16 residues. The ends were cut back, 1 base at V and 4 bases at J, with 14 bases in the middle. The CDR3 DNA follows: TGTGCCAGCAGCTTAGTGGGTAGTGCGGGGAATCAGCCCCAGCATTTT. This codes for CASSLVGSAGNQPQHF.

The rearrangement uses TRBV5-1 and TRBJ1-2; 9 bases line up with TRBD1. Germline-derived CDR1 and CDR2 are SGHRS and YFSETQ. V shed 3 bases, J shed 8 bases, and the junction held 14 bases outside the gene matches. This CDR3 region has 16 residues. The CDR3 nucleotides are TGCGCCAGCAGCTCGAACGTGGGGACAGGGAGTCGAGGCTACACCTTC. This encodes CASSSNVGTGSRGYTF.

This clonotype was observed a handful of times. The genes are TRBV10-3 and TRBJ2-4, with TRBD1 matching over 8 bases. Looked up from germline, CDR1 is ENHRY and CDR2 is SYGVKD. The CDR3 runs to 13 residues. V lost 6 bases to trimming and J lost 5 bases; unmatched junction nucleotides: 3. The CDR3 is CAIRGGQENIQYF. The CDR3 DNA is TGTGCCATCAGAGGGGGACAGGAAAACATTCAGTACTTC.

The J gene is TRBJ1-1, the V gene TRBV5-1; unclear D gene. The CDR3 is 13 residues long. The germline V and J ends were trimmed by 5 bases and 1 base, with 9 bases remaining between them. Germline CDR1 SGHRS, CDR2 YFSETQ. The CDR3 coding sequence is TGCGCCAGCAGGAGCACCCAGAACACTGAAGCTTTCTTT. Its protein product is CASRSTQNTEAFF.